What follows are 22 T cell receptor beta chains derived from one specimen sequenced in a study of cytomegalovirus exposure and HLA in healthy donors. Researchers ran the PCR with 60 Vbeta and 13 Jbeta primers. Repertoires were generated with immunoSEQ multiplex PCR, while TCRdb's copy carries only in-frame clones and drops some. This table holds approximately 170,000 clones, almost 75% found once. The sequenced sample consisted of PBMCs. Receptor source: a woman in her late teens or twenties in good health and CMV-seropositive.

The chain recombines TRBV10-3 with TRBJ1-2; 7 bases are shared with TRBD1. The length of the CDR3 is 13 residues. V lost 10 bases and J lost 4; bases outside the gene matches: 9. Germline values: CDR1 ENHRY, CDR2 SYGVKD. The CDR3: CATGTVQSYGYTF. The CDR3 DNA reads TGTGCCACCGGGACAGTCCAGAGCTATGGCTACACCTTC.

The chain recombines TRBV7-9 with TRBJ1-6, with D unresolved. Looked up from germline, CDR1 is SEHNR and CDR2 is FQNEAQ (reference sequence). The CDR3 runs to 16 residues. Deletions cut 1 base from V and 0 bases from J, with 7 bases between. The CDR3 loop is CASSLVGYSYNSPLHF. CDR3 DNA sequence: TGTGCCAGCAGCTTAGTCGGGTACTCCTATAATTCACCCCTCCACTTT. Variable domain in full (rest from reference TRBV7-9 and TRBJ1-6): DTGVSQNPRHKITKRGQNVTFRCDPISEHNRLYWYRQTLGQGPEFLTYFQNEAQLEKSRLLSDRFSAERPKGSFSTLEIQRTEQGDSAMYLCASSLVGYSYNSPLHFGNGTRLTVT.

The J gene is TRBJ1-6, the V gene TRBV30; 8 bases align to TRBD1. V lost 8 bases to trimming and J lost 8 bases; unmatched junction nucleotides: 8. The CDR3 runs to 13 residues. Germline lookup yields CDR1 GTSNPN and CDR2 SVGIG (reference sequence). The CDR3, as DNA: TGTGCCCGATCGACAGGGGCCGATTCACCCCTCCACTTT. Residues: CARSTGADSPLHF.

The CDR3 nucleotides read TGTGCCAGCAGTGCCGGGACAGGGTGGGAAAAACTGTTTTTT. Translation gives CASSAGTGWEKLFF. The chain couples TRBV28 to TRBJ1-4, with 9 bases aligning to TRBD1. Germline CDR1 and CDR2: MDHEN and SYDVKM. The CDR3 is 14 amino acids. J lost 8 bases, V lost 5 bases, and 6 bases had no gene match.

The chain carries TRBV20-1 and TRBJ1-2; no clear D gene. Germline assignment: CDR1 DFQATT and CDR2 SNEGSKA (reference sequence). This CDR3 region has 11 residues. V lost 4 bases to trimming and J lost 7 bases, with 10 bases between them. As DNA, the CDR3 is TGCAGTGCTAACTCTTGGAGTGGCTACACCTTC. Protein sequence: CSANSWSGYTF.

J is TRBJ2-3 and V is TRBV6-5; D call uncertain. Per the germline V gene, CDR1 is MNHEY and CDR2 is SVGAGI. The CDR3 sequence is 14 residues long. The V gene lost 6 bases and the J gene lost 0 bases, with 10 bases spanning the gap. The DNA for the CDR3 is TGTGCCAGCAGAACATACCCTAGCACAGATACGCAGTATTTT. Residues: CASRTYPSTDTQYF.

This sequence joins TRBV9 and TRBJ1-2; TRBD1 agrees at 10 bases. V dropped 0 bases and J dropped 8; count of bases not matched to a gene: 7. The CDR3 has 15 amino acids. Germline V CDR1 and CDR2: SGDLS, YYNGEE. CDR3 sequence (DNA): TGTGCCAGCAGCGTAGCCCCGGGACAGGGGAGAGGCTACACCTTC. Its protein product is CASSVAPGQGRGYTF.

In this sample, this clone turned up a few times. The chain is built from TRBV11-3 and TRBJ1-1; no firm D call. Germline assignment: CDR1 SGHNT and CDR2 YENEEA. V was clipped by 0 bases and J by 14 bases, with 10 bases between them. The CDR3 has 11 residues. CDR3 protein: CASSLDPRCFF. The CDR3 DNA reads TGTGCCAGCAGCTTAGATCCCCGGTGCTTCTTT.

The chain has TRBV5-1 and TRBJ1-1; perhaps TRBD1 as D (6 bases). The V gene lost 4 bases and the J gene lost 4 bases, with 14 bases spanning the gap. This CDR3 contains 14 residues. Germline V gives CDR1 SGHRS, CDR2 YFSETQ. The CDR3, as DNA: TGCGCCAGCAGCAAGGAACAGGGACCCACTGAAGCTTTCTTT. It is translated as CASSKEQGPTEAFF.

The chain has TRBV6-1 and TRBJ2-1; TRBD1 matches at 7 bases. The CDR3 is made up of 15 amino acids. CDR1 and CDR2 from the germline V gene are MNHNS and SASEGT. V gave up 3 bases and J gave up 6 bases; unmatched junction bases: 8. Here the CDR3 DNA reads TGTGCCAGCAGTGACCCAATGGACAGGCTCAATGAGCAGTTCTTC. It is translated as CASSDPMDRLNEQFF.

The CDR3 DNA reads as TGTGCCAGCAGTCCCGGGTCAATCTGGAGCTCCTACGAGCAGTACTTC. Amino acids: CASSPGSIWSSYEQYF. The chain uses TRBV28 and TRBJ2-7; D unclear. Germline V gene lookup returns CDR1 MDHEN and CDR2 SYDVKM. CDR3 length equals 16 residues. Deletions cut 5 bases from V and 0 bases from J, with 17 bases between.

The chain is built from TRBV19 and TRBJ1-6; TRBD1 might be the D (6 bases). Trimming left V 6 bases short and J 4 bases short, with 13 bases between. The CDR3 is 15 residues long. Germline loops: CDR1 LNHDA, CDR2 SQIVND (reference sequence). The CDR3 sequence: CASSADSGYNSPLHF. CDR3 in DNA: TGTGCCAGTAGCGCGGACAGTGGGTATAATTCACCCCTCCACTTT.

This CDR3 reads CASSLGGRREETQYF. CDR3 coding DNA: TGTGCCAGCAGCCTGGGGGGGCGTCGGGAAGAGACCCAGTACTTC. This chain links TRBV7-2 with TRBJ2-5, with D maybe TRBD2 (7 bases). This CDR3 is 15 amino acids long. Germline V gene lookup returns CDR1 SGHTA and CDR2 FQGNSA. Trimming took off 5 bases at V and 3 bases at J, with 16 bases between the two ends.

The chain combines TRBV7-3 with TRBJ2-5, with TRBD2 matching over 8 bases. Germline loops: CDR1 SGHTA, CDR2 FQGTGA. The CDR3 length is 15 residues. The junction had 10 bases not matched to a gene; V was cut back by 5 bases and J by 5 bases. CDR3 region: CASSPTGGGSETQYF. The CDR3 nucleotides read TGTGCCAGCAGCCCAACCGGGGGGGGCTCGGAGACCCAGTACTTC.

The V and J genes are TRBV19 and TRBJ1-2, with D tentatively TRBD1 (5 bases). CDR1 and CDR2 (germline): LNHDA, SQIVND (reference sequence). The CDR3 extends over 16 amino acids. The V end was cut by 6 bases, the J end by 5 bases, with 22 bases between. The CDR3 spells CASRLIKGLSAYGYTF. The CDR3 coding sequence is TGTGCCAGTAGGCTAATCAAGGGACTGTCTGCGTATGGCTACACCTTC.

The chain employs TRBV30 and TRBJ1-1; D not resolved. The CDR3 length is 12 residues. Deletions cut 4 bases from V and 2 bases from J, with 8 bases between. Germline V lookup: CDR1 GTSNPN, CDR2 SVGIG (reference sequence). CDR3 protein: CAWIDINTEAFF. The DNA for the CDR3 is TGTGCCTGGATAGACATCAACACTGAAGCTTTCTTT.

This chain uses TRBV5-6 with TRBJ1-2; 7 bases align to TRBD1. The CDR3 loop spans 15 amino acids. The junction had 9 bases not matched to a gene; V was cut back by 4 bases and J by 3 bases. Germline lookup yields CDR1 SGHDT and CDR2 YYEEEE. DNA for the CDR3: TGTGCCAGCAGCGTCCAGGGACAGCGACACTATGGCTACACCTTC. The encoded protein is CASSVQGQRHYGYTF. Full variable domain (outside the CDR3, taken from reference TRBV5-6 and TRBJ1-2): DAGVTQSPTHLIKTRGQQVTLRCSPKSGHDTVSWYQQALGQGPQFIFQYYEEEERQRGNFPDRFSGHQFPNYSSELNVNALLLGDSALYLCASSVQGQRHYGYTFGSGTRLTVV.

This rearrangement joins TRBV7-9 to TRBJ1-3, with TRBD1 identical over 10 bases. CDR3 length equals 15 residues. Trimming removed 8 bases from V and 0 bases from J; junction bases left unmatched: 4. Germline CDR1 reads SEHNR; CDR2 reads FQNEAQ (reference sequence). CDR3 sequence: CASGGTGDSGNTIYF. CDR3 nucleotide sequence: TGTGCCAGCGGAGGGACAGGGGACTCTGGAAACACCATATATTTT.

Here the CDR3 DNA reads TGTGCCAGCCGGACCGATCCTTCAGGGGGTTGGGGCTACACCTTC. This translates into CASRTDPSGGWGYTF. The chain couples TRBV5-4 to TRBJ1-2, with 7 nucleotides matching TRBD1. The CDR3 is 15 residues long. J was trimmed by 8 bases and V by 7 bases; bases with no gene match: 17. The germline CDR1 and CDR2 sequences are SGHNT and YYREEE (reference sequence). Complete variable domain (other parts from reference TRBV5-4 and TRBJ1-2): ETGVTQSPTHLIKTRGQQVTLRCSSQSGHNTVSWYQQALGQGPQFIFQYYREEENGRGNFPPRFSGLQFPNYSSELNVNALELDDSALYLCASRTDPSGGWGYTFGSGTRLTVV.

This clone was seen more than once but under ten times. J is TRBJ2-7 and V is TRBV2, with D unclear. Germline V gives CDR1 SNHLY, CDR2 FYNNEI. V was trimmed by 8 bases and J by 7 bases, leaving 9 bases between them. This CDR3 has 10 amino acids. The CDR3 sequence is CASSNLEQYF. The CDR3 DNA sequence: TGTGCCAGCTCAAATCTAGAGCAGTACTTC. The full variable domain, with the rest looked up from reference TRBV2 and TRBJ2-7, is EPEVTQTPSHQVTQMGQEVILRCVPISNHLYFYWYRQILGQKVEFLVSFYNNEISEKSEIFDDQFSVERPDGSNFTLKIRSTKLEDSAMYFCASSNLEQYFGPGTRLTVT.

The chain combines TRBV27 with TRBJ2-1; 12 bases match TRBD2. J lost 9 bases, V lost 8 bases, and 5 bases had no gene match. Germline CDR1 and CDR2: MNHEY and SMNVEV (reference sequence). This CDR3 contains 13 residues. The chain's CDR3 is CASAASGGGEQFF. The DNA of the CDR3 is TGTGCCAGCGCGGCTAGCGGGGGGGGTGAGCAGTTCTTC.

With regard to this clone: At one of its ends the junction is not consistent with the germline gene, which may arise from a read error. The chain carries TRBV20-1 and TRBJ2-7; possible D gene TRBD1, 5 bases. Germline V gene lookup returns CDR1 DFQATT and CDR2 SNEGSKA (reference sequence). This CDR3 spans 11 amino acids. As DNA, the CDR3 is TGCAGTGCTAGGTTTCAGGGTTCCCAGGACTTC. It is translated as CSARFQGSQDF.